The clone carrying this T cell receptor beta chain was recorded a few times. Its target is not known. Germline V CDR1 and CDR2: DFQATT, SNEGSKA (reference sequence). The CDR3 totals 15 residues. V lost 3 bases, J lost 3 bases, and 5 bases stayed unmatched. This sample was included in a study of Graves' ophthalmopathy and Graves' hyperthyroidism. Overall study findings and caveats: Blood was where most expanded thyroid clonotypes above 0.001 frequency also turned up.

Amplification of the TCR beta CDR3 regions used RNA transcripts (as template). Investigators did first-round RT-PCR with HTBI primers, then second-round multiplex PCR. From the multiplex PCR reads, TCRdb called clonotypes with MiXCR, one entry per CDR3 protein. This table has 650,000 to 900,000 distinct CDR3 sequences, 40% appearing once. The clonotype was recovered from an adult man with Graves' ophthalmopathy. Sequencing was done on a sample of peripheral blood. The chain uses TRBV20-1 and TRBJ2-2; 9 positions agree with TRBD2. In DNA form, the CDR3 reads TGCAGTGCTAGTTCCGGACTAGCGTACACCGGGGAGCTGTTTTTT. This translates into CSASSGLAYTGELFF.